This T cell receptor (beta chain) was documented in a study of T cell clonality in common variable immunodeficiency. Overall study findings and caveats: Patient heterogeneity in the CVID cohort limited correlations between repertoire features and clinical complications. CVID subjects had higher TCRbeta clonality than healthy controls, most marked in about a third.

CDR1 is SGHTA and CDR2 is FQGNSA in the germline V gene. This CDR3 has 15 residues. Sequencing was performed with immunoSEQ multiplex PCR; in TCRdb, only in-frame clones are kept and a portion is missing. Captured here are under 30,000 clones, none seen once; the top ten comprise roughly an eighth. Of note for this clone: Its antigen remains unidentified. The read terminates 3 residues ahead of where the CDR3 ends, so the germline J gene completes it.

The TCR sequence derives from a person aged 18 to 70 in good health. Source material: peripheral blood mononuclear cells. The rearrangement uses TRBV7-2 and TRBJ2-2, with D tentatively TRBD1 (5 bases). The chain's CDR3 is CASSLVIRADEKLFF. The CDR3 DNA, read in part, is TGTGCCAGCAGCTTAGTGATCAGGGCAGATGAAAAG.